Shown below are 13 T cell receptor beta chains from a single sample sequenced in a study of blood T cell repertoires in COVID-19 (dated by TCRdb to 2018 to 2020). The library was built by means of the immunoSEQ multiplex PCR assay. TCRdb's version of the immuneACCESS table is confined to in-frame rearrangements and falls short of the full clone set. An unresolved V gene accounts for under half of the shortfall where checked; the remainder is of unknown origin. The sample profile shows about 200,000 clones; roughly four fifths of them were found once. Roughly 12% of the sample comes from the top ten. Material for sequencing was peripheral blood. These receptors originate from a woman aged 40 to 49 with acute or convalescent COVID-19.

V gene TRBV4-3 combines with J gene TRBJ1-2; weak D call: TRBD1 (6 bases). The CDR3 sequence is 16 residues long. Germline V CDR1 and CDR2: LGHNA, YSLEER. The V end was cut by 4 bases, the J end by 4 bases, with 19 bases between. The CDR3 region has the DNA TGCGCCAGCAGCCGGAACAGGGAAGGTGGGACCTATGGCTACACCTTC. Its translation: CASSRNREGGTYGYTF.

The chain carries TRBV6-1 and TRBJ1-6; 7 nucleotides agree with TRBD1. The CDR3 covers 14 residues. The germline V gene has CDR1 MNHNS and CDR2 SASEGT. V lost 3 bases to trimming and J lost 5 bases; unmatched junction nucleotides: 1. The CDR3 reads CASSEGTDNSPLHF. Written as DNA, the CDR3 is TGTGCCAGCAGTGAGGGGACAGATAATTCACCCCTCCACTTT.

This clone occurred once. The J gene is TRBJ1-1, the V gene TRBV19, with a possible D match to TRBD1 (5 bases). The CDR3 is 14 residues long. Germline values: CDR1 LNHDA, CDR2 SQIVND (reference sequence). Trimming took 6 bases from V and 1 from J, leaving 12 bases between them. The CDR3 DNA follows: TGTGCCAGTAGGCCGTGGGGGGGGAACACTGAAGCTTTCTTT. It yields the protein CASRPWGGNTEAFF. Filled out from reference TRBV19 and TRBJ1-1, the complete variable domain reads DGGITQSPKYLFRKEGQNVTLSCEQNLNHDAMYWYRQDPGQGLRLIYYSQIVNDFQKGDIAEGYSVSREKKESFPLTVTSAQKNPTAFYLCASRPWGGNTEAFFGQGTRLTVV.

The rearrangement uses TRBV18 and TRBJ2-1, with 12 bases aligning to TRBD1. The CDR3 loop spans 14 amino acids. With V trimmed by 6 bases and J by 8 bases, 5 bases remained unmatched. Germline V gives CDR1 KGHSH, CDR2 LQKENI. CDR3 protein: CASSGTGGEYEQFF. In nucleotides, the CDR3 is TGTGCCAGCTCTGGGACAGGGGGCGAGTATGAGCAGTTCTTC. The full variable domain, rest sourced from reference TRBV18 and TRBJ2-1, is NAGVMQNPRHLVRRRGQEARLRCSPMKGHSHVYWYRQLPEEGLKFMVYLQKENIIDESGMPKERFSAEFPKEGPSILRIQQVVRGDSAAYFCASSGTGGEYEQFFGPGTRLTVL.

The chain joins TRBV5-1 to TRBJ2-2; the match to TRBD1 covers 7 bases. The CDR3 is made up of 13 amino acids. The trim removed 3 bases at V and 4 bases at J, leaving 0 bases unmatched. Per the germline V gene, CDR1 is SGHRS and CDR2 is YFSETQ. The chain's CDR3 is CASSSGGTGELFF. The CDR3 DNA follows: TGCGCCAGCAGCTCAGGGGGCACCGGGGAGCTGTTTTTT. The full variable domain, in which reference TRBV5-1 and TRBJ2-2 provide the parts outside the CDR3, is KAGVTQTPRYLIKTRGQQVTLSCSPISGHRSVSWYQQTPGQGLQFLFEYFSETQRNKGNFPGRFSGRQFSNSRSEMNVSTLELGDSALYLCASSSGGTGELFFGEGSRLTVL.

The rearrangement joins TRBV20-1 to TRBJ2-7; D not certain. V was pared by 6 bases and J by 0 bases, with 6 bases between. Per germline, CDR1 DFQATT and CDR2 SNEGSKA (reference sequence). The CDR3 is 11 residues long. CDR3 region: CSATTSYEQYF. The CDR3 coding sequence is TGCAGTGCAACTACCTCCTACGAGCAGTACTTC.

The chain couples TRBV5-6 to TRBJ2-7; D unclear. V lost 0 bases to trimming and J lost 3 bases, with 13 bases between them. This CDR3 has 15 residues. Germline V gene data show CDR1 as SGHDT and CDR2 as YYEEEE. This CDR3 reads CASSLGDTQIYEQYF. CDR3 in DNA: TGTGCCAGCAGCTTGGGAGACACCCAGATCTACGAGCAGTACTTC.

V gene TRBV7-3 combines with J gene TRBJ2-3; possibly TRBD2 for D (6 bases). Germline V gives CDR1 SGHTA, CDR2 FQGTGA. V gave up 5 bases and J gave up 5 bases, with 17 bases separating them. The CDR3 covers 15 residues. This CDR3 reads CASSRNGGEVDTQYF. The DNA of the CDR3 is TGTGCCAGCAGCCGCAATGGCGGGGAGGTAGATACGCAGTATTTT.

This clone was detected a few times. V gene TRBV30 combines with J gene TRBJ2-5; TRBD2 is a possible D gene (6 bases). CDR1 and CDR2 from the germline V gene are GTSNPN and SVGIG (reference sequence). This CDR3 has 17 amino acids. Trimming left V 1 base short and J 2 bases short, with 20 bases between. The CDR3 DNA reads as TGTGCCTGGAGTGAAAGGGCGGGGCGGAGGGGACAAGAGACCCAGTACTTC. This encodes CAWSERAGRRGQETQYF.

This sequence joins TRBV5-6 and TRBJ1-2, with a possible D match to TRBD1 (6 bases). The V end lost 4 bases, the J end lost 3 bases, and 16 bases lay between the germline ends. Germline V gene sequence: CDR1 SGHDT, CDR2 YYEEEE. This CDR3 is 15 amino acids long. The CDR3 region is CASSAVGGRDYGYTF. The CDR3 nucleotides are TGTGCCAGCAGCGCTGTGGGGGGGCGCGACTATGGCTACACCTTC.

The chain uses TRBV5-1 and TRBJ2-2; the match to TRBD2 covers 7 bases. V gave up 0 bases and J gave up 2 bases; unmatched junction bases: 19. CDR3 length equals 21 residues. CDR1 SGHRS and CDR2 YFSETQ come from the germline V gene. The CDR3 protein is CASSLERDPGLVSRNTGELFF. The CDR3 coding sequence is TGCGCCAGCAGCTTGGAGCGGGATCCGGGGCTTGTTTCTCGCAACACCGGGGAGCTGTTTTTT.

The chain joins TRBV6-5 to TRBJ2-5, with a possible D match to TRBD2 (6 bases). This CDR3 contains 15 residues. Per the germline V gene, CDR1 is MNHEY and CDR2 is SVGAGI. V was trimmed by 0 bases and J by 2 bases, leaving 10 bases between them. The CDR3 region is CASSYSGGWQETQYF. DNA for the CDR3: TGTGCCAGCAGTTACTCGGGGGGTTGGCAAGAGACCCAGTACTTC.

J is TRBJ1-1 and V is TRBV6-1, with no clear D. CDR1 is MNHNS and CDR2 is SASEGT in the germline V gene. The CDR3 length is 14 residues. V was shortened by 0 bases and J by 4 bases, with 9 bases between the two germline ends. CDR3 DNA sequence: TGTGCCAGCAGTGAAGCTTGGGGAGGCACTGAAGCTTTCTTT. It is translated as CASSEAWGGTEAFF.